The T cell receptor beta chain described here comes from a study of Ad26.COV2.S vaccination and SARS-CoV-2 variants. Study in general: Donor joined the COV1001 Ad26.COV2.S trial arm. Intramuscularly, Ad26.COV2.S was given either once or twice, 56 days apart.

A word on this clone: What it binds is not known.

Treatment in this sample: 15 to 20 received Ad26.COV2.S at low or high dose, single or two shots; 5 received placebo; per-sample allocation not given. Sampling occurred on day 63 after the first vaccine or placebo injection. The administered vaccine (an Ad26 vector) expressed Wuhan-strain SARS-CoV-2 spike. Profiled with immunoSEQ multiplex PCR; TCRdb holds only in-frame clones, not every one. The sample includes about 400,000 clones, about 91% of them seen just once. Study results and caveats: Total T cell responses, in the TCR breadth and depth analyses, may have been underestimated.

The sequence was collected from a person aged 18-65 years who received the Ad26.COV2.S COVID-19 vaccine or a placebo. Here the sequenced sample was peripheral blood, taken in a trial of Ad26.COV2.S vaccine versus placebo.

The CDR3 loop is CASSQSRDNEQFF. In nucleotides, the CDR3 is TGTGCCAGCAGCCAATCAAGAGACAATGAGCAGTTCTTC. J is TRBJ2-1 and V is TRBV3-1 (or the pseudogene TRBV3-2); D call uncertain. The length of the CDR3 is 13 residues. The V gene lost 2 bases and the J gene lost 5 bases, with 7 bases spanning the gap. Germline V CDR1 and CDR2: LGHDT, YNNKEL (reference sequence).